These T cell receptor beta chains were read from a single sample in a study of immune evolution from preneoplasia to lung adenocarcinoma. Assay used: immunoSEQ multiplex PCR; TCRdb lists only in-frame clones, some missing. The sample holds roughly 6,000 clones, less than 80% seen once. The sample consisted of FFPE minimally invasive lung adenocarcinoma tissue. These receptors all stem from a person in their sixties or seventies with lung adenocarcinoma. The CDR3 runs from the conserved cysteine through the conserved F or W. The order of the fields is CDR3 length, J gene, clone size, V gene, D gene, CDR3 DNA, CDR3 protein. The D gene is left open where the match is weak. Rows may omit the clone size; those that give it use once, few, many or a size class.

CDR3 length: 14; J gene: TRBJ2-7; clone size: NA; V gene: TRBV7-2; D gene: TRBD2; CDR3 DNA: TGTGCCAGCAGCCTGGGACTAGCGGGTCTTCAGCAGTACTTC; CDR3 protein: CASSLGLAGLQQYF
CDR3 length: 15; J gene: TRBJ1-4; clone size: NA; V gene: TRBV30; D gene: TRBD1; CDR3 DNA: TGTGCCTGGACCAGGCAGGGGGCAACTAATGAAAAACTGTTTTTT; CDR3 protein: CAWTRQGATNEKLFF
CDR3 length: 15; J gene: TRBJ1-4; clone size: NA; V gene: TRBV7-9; D gene: NA; CDR3 DNA: TGTGCCAGCAGGTATACAGCGAACCCTAATGAAAAACTGTTTTTT; CDR3 protein: CASRYTANPNEKLFF
CDR3 length: 13; J gene: TRBJ1-2; clone size: NA; V gene: TRBV11-2; D gene: NA; CDR3 DNA: TGTGCCAGCAGCTTAGCTAATAGGGATGGCTACACCTTC; CDR3 protein: CASSLANRDGYTF
CDR3 length: 16; J gene: TRBJ1-1; clone size: once; V gene: TRBV18; D gene: NA; CDR3 DNA: TGTGCCAGCTCCCCATTGCCGGACAGTTCGAACACTGAAGCTTTCTTT; CDR3 protein: CASSPLPDSSNTEAFF
CDR3 length: 15; J gene: TRBJ1-2; clone size: NA; V gene: TRBV6-5; D gene: TRBD1; CDR3 DNA: TGTGCCAGCAGACTCGGGACAGAGATCGGCTATGGCTACACCTTC; CDR3 protein: CASRLGTEIGYGYTF
CDR3 length: 13; J gene: TRBJ1-1; clone size: NA; V gene: TRBV6-5; D gene: NA; CDR3 DNA: TGTGCCAGCAGTTACGGTCGGGGTACTGAAGCTTTCTTT; CDR3 protein: CASSYGRGTEAFF
CDR3 length: 13; J gene: TRBJ1-1; clone size: NA; V gene: TRBV27; D gene: NA; CDR3 DNA: TGTGCCAGCAGCCCTCTGGGGGTCACTGAAGCTTTCTTT; CDR3 protein: CASSPLGVTEAFF
CDR3 length: 14; J gene: TRBJ2-1; clone size: NA; V gene: TRBV5-1; D gene: TRBD1; CDR3 DNA: TGCGCCAGCAGCCCGGACAGGACCTACAATGAGCAGTTCTTC; CDR3 protein: CASSPDRTYNEQFF
CDR3 length: 15; J gene: TRBJ1-2; clone size: NA; V gene: TRBV5-1; D gene: NA; CDR3 DNA: TGCGCCAGCAGCTTGGACGGGACACGCAACTATGGCTACACCTTC; CDR3 protein: CASSLDGTRNYGYTF
CDR3 length: 15; J gene: TRBJ2-3; clone size: NA; V gene: TRBV9; D gene: NA; CDR3 DNA: TGTGCCAGCAGCGTCTCGGCCCGTGGGGCGGATACGCAGTATTTT; CDR3 protein: CASSVSARGADTQYF
CDR3 length: 12; J gene: TRBJ1-2; clone size: few; V gene: TRBV2; D gene: NA; CDR3 DNA: TGTGCCAGCAGTGAACAGGGAGGTGGCTACACCTTC; CDR3 protein: CASSEQGGGYTF
CDR3 length: 16; J gene: TRBJ2-2; clone size: once; V gene: TRBV5-6; D gene: TRBD1; CDR3 DNA: TGTGCCAGCAGCTCGGCGACAGGGGGCCGGACCGGGGAGCTGTTTTTT; CDR3 protein: CASSSATGGRTGELFF
CDR3 length: 16; J gene: TRBJ2-5; clone size: NA; V gene: TRBV27; D gene: TRBD2; CDR3 DNA: TGTGCCAGCAGTTTGGTTGCGGGAGACTCCCCTGAGACCCAGTACTTC; CDR3 protein: CASSLVAGDSPETQYF
CDR3 length: 16; J gene: TRBJ2-6; clone size: NA; V gene: TRBV5-1; D gene: TRBD2; CDR3 DNA: TGCGCCAGCAGGATAGCGGGATATTCTGGGGCCAACGTCCTGACTTTC; CDR3 protein: CASRIAGYSGANVLTF
CDR3 length: 14; J gene: TRBJ2-2; clone size: NA; V gene: TRBV6-5; D gene: NA; CDR3 DNA: TGTGCCAGCAGTTACTCCCGGCGGGCCGGGGAGCTGTTTTTT; CDR3 protein: CASSYSRRAGELFF
CDR3 length: 19; J gene: TRBJ1-1; clone size: NA; V gene: TRBV5-1; D gene: NA; CDR3 DNA: TGCGCCAGCAGCTCCACTAGGTTGCAGGGACCCCTCATGAACACTGAAGCTTTCTTT; CDR3 protein: CASSSTRLQGPLMNTEAFF
CDR3 length: 15; J gene: TRBJ2-5; clone size: once; V gene: TRBV2; D gene: NA; CDR3 DNA: TGTGCCAGCAGTGAAGCGTCGACAGTACAAGAGACCCAGTACTTC; CDR3 protein: CASSEASTVQETQYF
CDR3 length: 16; J gene: TRBJ2-5; clone size: NA; V gene: TRBV18; D gene: TRBD1; CDR3 DNA: TGTGCCAGCTCACCAGGGGACAGGACAATGGGGAAGACCCAGTACTTC; CDR3 protein: CASSPGDRTMGKTQYF
CDR3 length: 15; J gene: TRBJ1-2; clone size: NA; V gene: TRBV10-2; D gene: TRBD1; CDR3 DNA: TGCGCCAGCAGCGATCCGGGACAGGGTAACTATGGCTACACCTTC; CDR3 protein: CASSDPGQGNYGYTF
CDR3 length: 14; J gene: TRBJ2-6; clone size: NA; V gene: TRBV5-1; D gene: NA; CDR3 DNA: TGCGCCAGCAGTAGGGACTCTGGGGCCAACGTCCTGACTTTC; CDR3 protein: CASSRDSGANVLTF
CDR3 length: 14; J gene: TRBJ2-5; clone size: NA; V gene: TRBV30; D gene: TRBD2; CDR3 DNA: TGTGCCTGGAGTGCGGGCGGGGGGCTGGGGACCCAGTACTTC; CDR3 protein: CAWSAGGGLGTQYF
CDR3 length: 14; J gene: TRBJ2-5; clone size: NA; V gene: TRBV29-1; D gene: TRBD1; CDR3 DNA: TGCAGCGTCTCCGGGACAGTAACTCAAGAGACCCAGTACTTC; CDR3 protein: CSVSGTVTQETQYF
CDR3 length: 14; J gene: TRBJ1-1; clone size: medium-sized; V gene: TRBV11-2; D gene: NA; CDR3 DNA: TGTGCCAGCAGTCATCCCCGGTCTGGTACTGAAGCTTTCTTT; CDR3 protein: CASSHPRSGTEAFF
CDR3 length: 15; J gene: TRBJ2-7; clone size: NA; V gene: TRBV11-2; D gene: TRBD2; CDR3 DNA: TGTGCCAGCAGCTTTGGGGCGGGAGGGCCCTACGAGCAGTACTTC; CDR3 protein: CASSFGAGGPYEQYF
CDR3 length: 16; J gene: TRBJ2-3; clone size: NA; V gene: TRBV5-4; D gene: TRBD2; CDR3 DNA: TGTGCCAGCAGCTTAAGGCTAGCGGGAGGAGTAGATACGCAGTATTTT; CDR3 protein: CASSLRLAGGVDTQYF
CDR3 length: 15; J gene: TRBJ2-7; clone size: NA; V gene: TRBV19; D gene: TRBD1; CDR3 DNA: TGTGCCAGTAGTCCGGGACAGGGGGCCCCCTACGAGCAGTACTTC; CDR3 protein: CASSPGQGAPYEQYF
CDR3 length: 14; J gene: TRBJ2-3; clone size: few; V gene: TRBV29-1; D gene: TRBD2; CDR3 DNA: TGCAGCGTTGAAGCGGGAGGGCTTACAGATACGCAGTATTTT; CDR3 protein: CSVEAGGLTDTQYF
CDR3 length: 14; J gene: TRBJ2-1; clone size: NA; V gene: TRBV2; D gene: TRBD2; CDR3 DNA: TGTGCCAGCTTGGTGTTATTAGCGGGATCTGAGCAGTTCTTC; CDR3 protein: CASLVLLAGSEQFF
CDR3 length: 14; J gene: TRBJ1-1; clone size: few; V gene: TRBV9; D gene: NA; CDR3 DNA: TGTGCCAGCAGCGTTGGGTGGGCGCGGGATGAAGCTTTCTTT; CDR3 protein: CASSVGWARDEAFF
CDR3 length: 13; J gene: TRBJ1-1; clone size: NA; V gene: TRBV29-1; D gene: TRBD1; CDR3 DNA: TGCAGCGTGCTAGGACAGGAGCACACTGAAGCTTTCTTT; CDR3 protein: CSVLGQEHTEAFF
CDR3 length: 15; J gene: TRBJ2-3; clone size: NA; V gene: TRBV5-6; D gene: TRBD1; CDR3 DNA: TGTGCCAGCAGCAAACCGGGACAGGGCACAGATACGCAGTATTTT; CDR3 protein: CASSKPGQGTDTQYF
CDR3 length: 13; J gene: TRBJ2-1; clone size: NA; V gene: TRBV5-1; D gene: NA; CDR3 DNA: TGCGCCAGCTCGGGACCGATCAACGGTGAGCAGTTCTTC; CDR3 protein: CASSGPINGEQFF
CDR3 length: 17; J gene: TRBJ2-7; clone size: few; V gene: TRBV14; D gene: TRBD2; CDR3 DNA: TGTGCCAGCAGCCACCGCTCGACTAGCGGGAGTACATACGAGCAGTACTTC; CDR3 protein: CASSHRSTSGSTYEQYF
CDR3 length: 14; J gene: TRBJ2-3; clone size: NA; V gene: TRBV30; D gene: NA; CDR3 DNA: TGTGCCTGGAGTACGTTGGGCCACACAGATACGCAGTATTTT; CDR3 protein: CAWSTLGHTDTQYF
CDR3 length: 15; J gene: TRBJ2-1; clone size: few; V gene: TRBV9; D gene: TRBD2; CDR3 DNA: TGTGCCAGCAATAAAGGAGGAGCGGGAAGTAATGAGCAGTTCTTC; CDR3 protein: CASNKGGAGSNEQFF
CDR3 length: 15; J gene: TRBJ1-1; clone size: NA; V gene: TRBV9; D gene: NA; CDR3 DNA: TGTGCCAGCAGCGAGTGGGCCGCCGGGACCCCTGAAGCTTTCTTT; CDR3 protein: CASSEWAAGTPEAFF
CDR3 length: 14; J gene: TRBJ2-2; clone size: NA; V gene: TRBV27; D gene: NA; CDR3 DNA: TGTGCCAGCAGTTCGGCAGGACCTACCGGGGAGCTGTTTTTT; CDR3 protein: CASSSAGPTGELFF
CDR3 length: 11; J gene: TRBJ2-3; clone size: NA; V gene: TRBV20-1; D gene: NA; CDR3 DNA: TGCAGTGTCCGGGCCGCAGATACGCAGTATTTT; CDR3 protein: CSVRAADTQYF
CDR3 length: 14; J gene: TRBJ2-1; clone size: NA; V gene: TRBV15; D gene: NA; CDR3 DNA: TGTGCCACCAGCAGAGATAAAGTGAACAATGAGCAGTTCTTC; CDR3 protein: CATSRDKVNNEQFF
CDR3 length: 15; J gene: TRBJ2-1; clone size: NA; V gene: TRBV7-9; D gene: TRBD2; CDR3 DNA: TGTGCCAGCAGCCTAGCGGGAGGGCCGATTAATGAGCAGTTCTTC; CDR3 protein: CASSLAGGPINEQFF